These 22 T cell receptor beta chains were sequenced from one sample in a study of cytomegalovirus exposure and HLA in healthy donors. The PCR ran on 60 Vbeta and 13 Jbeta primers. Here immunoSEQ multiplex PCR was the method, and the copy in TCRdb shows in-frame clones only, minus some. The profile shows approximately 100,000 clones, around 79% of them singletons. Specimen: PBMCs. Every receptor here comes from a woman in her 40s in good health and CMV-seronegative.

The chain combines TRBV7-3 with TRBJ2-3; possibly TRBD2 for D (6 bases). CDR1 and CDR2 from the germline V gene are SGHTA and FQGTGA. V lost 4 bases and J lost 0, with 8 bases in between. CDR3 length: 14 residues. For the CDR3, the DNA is TGTGCCAGCAGCTCCGGGACTAGCACAGATACGCAGTATTTT. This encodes CASSSGTSTDTQYF.

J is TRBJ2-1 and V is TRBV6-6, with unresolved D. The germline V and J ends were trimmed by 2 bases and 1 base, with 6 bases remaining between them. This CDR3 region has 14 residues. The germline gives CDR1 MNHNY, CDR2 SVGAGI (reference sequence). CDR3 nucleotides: TGTGCCAGCAGTTACGGGCAGTCCTACAATGAGCAGTTCTTC. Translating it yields CASSYGQSYNEQFF.

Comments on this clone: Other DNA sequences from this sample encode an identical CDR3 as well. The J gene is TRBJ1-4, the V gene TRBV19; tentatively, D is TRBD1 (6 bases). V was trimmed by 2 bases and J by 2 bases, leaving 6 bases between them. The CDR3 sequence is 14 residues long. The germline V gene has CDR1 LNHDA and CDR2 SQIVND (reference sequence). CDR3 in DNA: TGTGCCAGTAGTATAACAGGGACTAATGAAAAACTGTTTTTT. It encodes CASSITGTNEKLFF.

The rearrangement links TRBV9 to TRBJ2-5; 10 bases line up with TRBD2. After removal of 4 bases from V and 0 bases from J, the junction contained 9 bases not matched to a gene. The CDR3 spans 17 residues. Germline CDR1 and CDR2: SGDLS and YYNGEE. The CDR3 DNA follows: TGTGCCAGCAGCCCCCGGGTAGCGGGGGGCAACCAAGAGACCCAGTACTTC. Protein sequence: CASSPRVAGGNQETQYF.

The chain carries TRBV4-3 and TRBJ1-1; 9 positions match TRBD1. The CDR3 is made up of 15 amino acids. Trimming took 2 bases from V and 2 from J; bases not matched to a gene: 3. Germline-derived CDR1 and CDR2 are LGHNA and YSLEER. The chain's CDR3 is CASSQNRGLNTEAFF. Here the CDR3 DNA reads TGCGCCAGCAGCCAAAACAGGGGGCTCAACACTGAAGCTTTCTTT.

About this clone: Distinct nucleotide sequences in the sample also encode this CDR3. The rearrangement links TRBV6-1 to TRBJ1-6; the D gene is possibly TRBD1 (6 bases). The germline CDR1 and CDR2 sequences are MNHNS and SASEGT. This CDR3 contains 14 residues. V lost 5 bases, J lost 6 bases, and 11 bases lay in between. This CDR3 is CASSPRDINSPLHF. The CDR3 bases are TGTGCCAGCAGTCCCCGGGACATTAATTCACCCCTCCACTTT.

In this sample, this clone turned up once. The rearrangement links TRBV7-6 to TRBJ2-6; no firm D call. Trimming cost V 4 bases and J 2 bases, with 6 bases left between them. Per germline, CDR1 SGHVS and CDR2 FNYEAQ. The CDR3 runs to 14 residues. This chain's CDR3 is CASSSTPGANVLTF. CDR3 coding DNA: TGTGCCAGCAGCTCCACTCCTGGGGCCAACGTCCTGACTTTC.

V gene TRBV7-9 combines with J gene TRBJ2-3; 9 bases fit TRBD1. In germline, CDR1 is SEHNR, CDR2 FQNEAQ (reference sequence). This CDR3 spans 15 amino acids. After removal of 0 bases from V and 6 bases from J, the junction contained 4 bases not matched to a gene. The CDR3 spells CASSLAGQGSDTQYF. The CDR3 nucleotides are TGTGCCAGCAGCTTAGCGGGACAGGGCTCGGATACGCAGTATTTT.

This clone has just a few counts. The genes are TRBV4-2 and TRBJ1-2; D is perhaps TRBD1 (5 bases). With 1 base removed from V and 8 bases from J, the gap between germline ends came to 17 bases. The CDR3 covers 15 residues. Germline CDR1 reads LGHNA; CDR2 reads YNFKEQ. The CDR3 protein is CASSQAQTVERGYTF. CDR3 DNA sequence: TGTGCCAGCAGCCAAGCACAGACAGTCGAGCGCGGCTACACCTTC.

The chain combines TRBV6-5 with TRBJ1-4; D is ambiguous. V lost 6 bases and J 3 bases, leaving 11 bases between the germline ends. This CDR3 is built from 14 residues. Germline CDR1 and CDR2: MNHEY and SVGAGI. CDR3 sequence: CASSYGQSNEKLFF. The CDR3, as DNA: TGTGCCAGCAGCTATGGGCAGTCTAATGAAAAACTGTTTTTT.

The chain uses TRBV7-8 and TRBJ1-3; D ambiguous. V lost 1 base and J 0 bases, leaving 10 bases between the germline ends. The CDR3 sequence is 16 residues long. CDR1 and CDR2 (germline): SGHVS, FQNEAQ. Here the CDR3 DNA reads TGTGCCAGCAGCTTAGGATCTGGGCACTCTGGAAACACCATATATTTT. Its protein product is CASSLGSGHSGNTIYF.

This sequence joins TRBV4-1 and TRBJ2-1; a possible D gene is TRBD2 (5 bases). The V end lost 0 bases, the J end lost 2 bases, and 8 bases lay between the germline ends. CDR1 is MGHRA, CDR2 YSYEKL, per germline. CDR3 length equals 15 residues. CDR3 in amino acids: CASSQEWRAYNEQFF. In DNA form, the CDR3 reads TGCGCCAGCAGCCAAGAGTGGCGGGCCTACAATGAGCAGTTCTTC.

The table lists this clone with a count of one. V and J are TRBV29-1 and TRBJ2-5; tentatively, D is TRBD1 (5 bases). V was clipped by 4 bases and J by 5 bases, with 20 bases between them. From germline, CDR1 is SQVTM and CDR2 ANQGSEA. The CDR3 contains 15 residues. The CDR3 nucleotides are TGCAGCGTTGTGTTGGAGAGGCAGGGCCGGGAGACCCAGTACTTC. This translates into CSVVLERQGRETQYF.

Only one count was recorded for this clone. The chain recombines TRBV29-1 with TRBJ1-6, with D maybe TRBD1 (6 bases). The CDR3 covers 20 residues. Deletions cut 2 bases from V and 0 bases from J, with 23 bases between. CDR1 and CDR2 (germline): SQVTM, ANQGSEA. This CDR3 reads CSVESYSRDKNSSYNSPLHF. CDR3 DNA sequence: TGCAGCGTTGAATCATACTCCCGGGACAAAAACAGCTCCTATAATTCACCCCTCCACTTT.

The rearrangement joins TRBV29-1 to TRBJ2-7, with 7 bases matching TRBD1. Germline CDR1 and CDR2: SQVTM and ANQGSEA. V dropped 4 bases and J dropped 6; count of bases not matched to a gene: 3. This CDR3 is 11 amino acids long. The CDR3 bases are TGCAGCGTTGTGGCAGGGGGCGAGCAGTACTTC. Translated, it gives CSVVAGGEQYF.

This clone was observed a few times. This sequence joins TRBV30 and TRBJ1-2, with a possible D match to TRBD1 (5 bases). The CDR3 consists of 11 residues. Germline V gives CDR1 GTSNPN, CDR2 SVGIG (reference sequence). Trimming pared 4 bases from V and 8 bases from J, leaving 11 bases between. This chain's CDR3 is CAWMVGGGYTF. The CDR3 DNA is TGTGCCTGGATGGTGGGGGGAGGCTACACCTTC.

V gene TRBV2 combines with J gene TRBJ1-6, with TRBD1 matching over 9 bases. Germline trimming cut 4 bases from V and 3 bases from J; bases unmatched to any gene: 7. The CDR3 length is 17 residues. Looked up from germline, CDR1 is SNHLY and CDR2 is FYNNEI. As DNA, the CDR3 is TGTGCCAGCAGTGGGGACAGGGTAACGTTCTATAATTCACCCCTCCACTTT. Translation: CASSGDRVTFYNSPLHF.

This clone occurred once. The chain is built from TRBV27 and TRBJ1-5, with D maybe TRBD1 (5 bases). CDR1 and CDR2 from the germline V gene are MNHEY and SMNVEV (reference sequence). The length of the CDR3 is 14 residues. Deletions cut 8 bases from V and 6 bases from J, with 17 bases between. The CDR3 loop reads CASGGGERGQPQHF. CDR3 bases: TGTGCCAGCGGCGGGGGGGAACGGGGTCAGCCCCAGCATTTT.

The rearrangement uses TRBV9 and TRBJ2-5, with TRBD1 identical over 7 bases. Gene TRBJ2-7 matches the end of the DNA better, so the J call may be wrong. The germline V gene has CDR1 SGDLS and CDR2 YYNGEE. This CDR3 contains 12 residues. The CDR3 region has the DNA TGTGCCAGGACAGGGAGCTCCTACGAGCAGTACTTC. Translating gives CARTGSSYEQYF.

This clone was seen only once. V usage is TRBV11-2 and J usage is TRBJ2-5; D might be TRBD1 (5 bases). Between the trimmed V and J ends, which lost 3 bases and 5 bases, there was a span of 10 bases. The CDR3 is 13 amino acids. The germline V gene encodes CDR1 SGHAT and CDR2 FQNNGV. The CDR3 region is CASSFRGEETQYF. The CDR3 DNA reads TGTGCCAGCAGCTTTAGGGGTGAGGAGACCCAGTACTTC.

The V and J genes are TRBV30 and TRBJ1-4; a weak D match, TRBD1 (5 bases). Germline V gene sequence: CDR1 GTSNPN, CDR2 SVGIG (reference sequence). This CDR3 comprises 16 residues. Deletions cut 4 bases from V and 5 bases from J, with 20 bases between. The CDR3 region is CAWTLPRGRDNEKLFF. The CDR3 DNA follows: TGTGCCTGGACCCTCCCGCGGGGAAGGGACAATGAAAAACTGTTTTTT.

CDR3 nucleotide sequence: TGTGCCAGCAGCGTAGGGCAGTCCTACGAGCAGTACTTC. Its translation is CASSVGQSYEQYF. This sequence joins TRBV9 and TRBJ2-7; D gene unclear. V was clipped by 0 bases and J by 1 base, with 5 bases between them. The CDR3 is 13 amino acids. Germline values: CDR1 SGDLS, CDR2 YYNGEE.